This is a list of T cell receptor beta chains from one sample in a study of cytomegalovirus exposure and HLA in healthy donors. Sequencing was performed with immunoSEQ multiplex PCR; in TCRdb, only in-frame clones are kept and a portion is missing. This table has roughly 190,000 clones, 82% appearing once. The specimen was PBMCs. Receptor source: a woman under 30 in good health and CMV-seronegative. Both conserved end residues are part of each CDR3. Each record gives: CDR3 protein, CDR3 DNA, J gene, D gene, V gene, clone size. The D gene is left open where the match is weak. Size values are once, few and many counts, or a class for expanded clones, and some rows have none.

CASSYSQRERTGELFF | TGTGCCAGCAGTTACTCGCAGCGGGAGCGCACCGGGGAGCTGTTTTTT | TRBJ2-2 | TRBD2 | TRBV6-5 | once
CASSPGLANNEQYF | TGTGCCAGCAGCCCAGGACTAGCGAACAACGAGCAGTACTTC | TRBJ2-7 | TRBD2 | TRBV27 | NA
CASSLGGVGQPQHF | TGTGCCAGCAGCTTAGGCGGGGTTGGTCAGCCCCAGCATTTT | TRBJ1-5 | NA | TRBV11-3 | few
CASRSGVSYNEQFF | TGTGCCAGCAGATCGGGGGTCTCCTACAATGAGCAGTTCTTC | TRBJ2-1 | NA | TRBV6-5 | NA
CASRGLAGPQETQYF | TGTGCCAGCAGGGGACTAGCGGGCCCCCAAGAGACCCAGTACTTC | TRBJ2-5 | TRBD2 | TRBV2 | NA
CASSTGTSGTPREQYF | TGTGCCAGCAGTACTGGGACTAGCGGGACTCCGAGGGAGCAGTACTTC | TRBJ2-7 | TRBD2 | TRBV5-5 | NA
CASSSGAGIAKNIQYF | TGTGCCAGCAGCTCTGGGGCAGGCATAGCCAAAAACATTCAGTACTTC | TRBJ2-4 | NA | TRBV5-6 | few
CASSLRLAGGPMDEQFF | TGCGCCAGCAGCTTACGACTAGCGGGAGGGCCTATGGATGAGCAGTTCTTC | TRBJ2-1 | TRBD2 | TRBV5-1 | NA
CASSLVGGLTGELFF | TGCGCCAGCAGCTTGGTCGGCGGACTCACCGGGGAGCTGTTTTTT | TRBJ2-2 | NA | TRBV5-1 | NA
CASSVQSEYQETQYF | TGTGCCAGCAGCGTACAAAGCGAGTACCAAGAGACCCAGTACTTC | TRBJ2-5 | NA | TRBV9 | NA
CASAAGHYNEQFF | TGTGCTAGTGCCGCGGGTCATTACAATGAGCAGTTCTTC | TRBJ2-1 | NA | TRBV12-5 | NA
CASSVDSGSSYNEQFF | TGTGCCAGCAGCGTAGATAGCGGGAGCTCCTACAATGAGCAGTTCTTC | TRBJ2-1 | TRBD2 | TRBV9 | NA
CASSPAADRATQYF | TGCGCCAGCAGCCCAGCGGCGGACAGGGCGACCCAGTACTTC | TRBJ2-5 | TRBD1 | TRBV4-3 | NA
CASSYSLAGTTDTQYF | TGTGCCAGCAGTTACTCGCTCGCGGGAACGACAGATACGCAGTATTTT | TRBJ2-3 | NA | TRBV6-5 | NA
CASSLARDSSPLHF | TGTGCCAGCAGCTTAGCCAGGGATAGCTCACCCCTCCACTTT | TRBJ1-6 | NA | TRBV7-2 | NA
CASSPADRGSYGYTF | TGTGCCAGCAGTCCAGCTGACAGGGGGTCTTATGGCTACACCTTC | TRBJ1-2 | TRBD1 | TRBV28 | NA
CASSMGGRLDGELFF | TGTGCCAGTAGTATGGGAGGTCGTCTGGACGGGGAGCTGTTTTTT | TRBJ2-2 | NA | TRBV19 | NA
CASSPGQVISNQPQHF | TGTGCCAGCAGTCCAGGACAGGTAATTAGCAATCAGCCCCAGCATTTT | TRBJ1-5 | TRBD1 | TRBV28 | NA
CATLTGSSYNEQFF | TGTGCCACTTTAACAGGGAGCTCCTACAATGAGCAGTTCTTC | TRBJ2-1 | NA | TRBV28 | NA
CASSGRGANTGELFF | TGTGCCAGCAGTGGCCGGGGGGCAAACACCGGGGAGCTGTTTTTT | TRBJ2-2 | NA | TRBV2 | NA
CASSESPESSYEQYF | TGTGCCAGCAGTGAATCCCCGGAGAGCTCCTACGAGCAGTACTTC | TRBJ2-7 | NA | TRBV25-1 | NA